The sequence of this TCR beta chain was determined in a study of cytomegalovirus exposure and HLA in healthy donors. Donors had nominal health at sampling but likely had unrecorded immune exposures. Points from the study as a whole: The authors reported that TCR beta sequences could predict HLA-A and HLA-B alleles. These predictions were accurate for most subjects in the first cohort.

Only a few counts were recorded for this clone. What it binds is not known. Amplification used 60 Vbeta primers and 13 Jbeta primers. TCRdb's copy holds only in-frame clones and misses some; the assay was immunoSEQ multiplex PCR. The sample includes roughly 100,000 clones, 78% seen only once; the top ten take 1.5% to 2%. V shed 1 base and J 7 bases; nucleotides not matched to a gene: 1. Germline assignment: CDR1 SNHLY and CDR2 FYNNEI. The CDR3 sequence is 16 residues long. This chain joins TRBV2 and TRBJ2-1; the match to TRBD2 covers 16 bases. The TCR originated in a woman aged 40-49 years in good health and CMV-seronegative. Specimen: PBMCs. CDR3 sequence: CASSEGGLAGGNEQFF. Here the CDR3 DNA reads TGTGCCAGCAGTGAAGGGGGACTAGCGGGAGGGAATGAGCAGTTCTTC. Full variable domain (outside the CDR3, taken from reference TRBV2 and TRBJ2-1): EPEVTQTPSHQVTQMGQEVILRCVPISNHLYFYWYRQILGQKVEFLVSFYNNEISEKSEIFDDQFSVERPDGSNFTLKIRSTKLEDSAMYFCASSEGGLAGGNEQFFGPGTRLTVL.